The clone carrying this T cell receptor (beta chain) has only one observation. The antigen is not known. This record belongs to a study of graft-versus-host responses after intestinal transplantation. Across the study: All recipients got anti-thymocyte globulin induction, then tacrolimus and steroids for around three years.

Assay used: immunoSEQ multiplex PCR; TCRdb lists only in-frame clones, some missing. The data contain over 90,000 clones, 93% of them singletons. Study-level findings and limits: Early post-transplant HvG declines showed an association with peak circulating GvH clone levels.

Trimming pared 7 bases from V and 1 base from J, leaving 7 bases between. Germline lookup yields CDR1 SNHLY and CDR2 FYNNEI. The CDR3 consists of 13 residues. The sample here was unstimulated CD8+ T cells sorted from spleen or lymph node cells, taken before intestinal transplant. This clonotype was obtained from a human donor who received an intestinal transplant. The rearrangement uses TRBV2 and TRBJ2-2; D is perhaps TRBD2 (5 bases). Here the CDR3 DNA reads TGTGCCAGCAACGGGGAGAACACCGGGGAGCTGTTTTTT. It encodes CASNGENTGELFF.